This T cell receptor beta chain came from a study of response to subunit inactivated influenza vaccine. Findings and limits, study-wide: The study's authors posited that every seasonal influenza vaccination enlists few new T cells.

TCRdb reprocessed the RT-PCR reads via MiXCR and lists one record per CDR3 protein. The table records 550,000 to 800,000 distinct CDR3 sequences, 14% of them present only once. V shed 1 base and J 4 bases; nucleotides not matched to a gene: 7. Germline CDR1 reads DFQATT; CDR2 reads SNEGSKA (reference sequence). This CDR3 is built from 16 residues. About this clonotype: What it binds is unknown.

The sequencing used PBMCs from blood, collected 14 to 15 days before vaccination. This TCR was recovered from a man in his forties or fifties who received an inactivated influenza vaccine. The V and J genes are TRBV20-1 and TRBJ2-5; 12 bases fit TRBD2. The CDR3 region is CSARGRLAGDLETQYF. The CDR3 nucleotides read TGCAGTGCTAGAGGTCGACTAGCGGGGGACCTAGAGACCCAGTACTTC.